The 19 T cell receptor beta chains below come from one sample, sequenced in a study of shared clonotypes between healthy human individuals. Produced via immunoSEQ multiplex PCR; TCRdb's table is partial and in-frame only. Of approximately 740,000 clones listed, about 74% are singletons. Sequencing input: memory CD4+ T cells sorted from blood. Subset noted: CD45RA-negative fraction. The receptor set was obtained from a woman aged 25 to 45 in good health.

The rearrangement links TRBV4-2 to TRBJ1-1; D remains unclear. The CDR3 spans 14 residues. Germline V gene data show CDR1 as LGHNA and CDR2 as YNFKEQ. Trimming stripped 0 bases from V and 0 bases from J, with 5 bases between. DNA for the CDR3: TGTGCCAGCAGCCAAGATCTCATGAACACTGAAGCTTTCTTT. The encoded protein is CASSQDLMNTEAFF.

The J gene is TRBJ2-1, the V gene TRBV5-4; D may correspond to TRBD1 or TRBD2 (6 bases each). The CDR3 extends over 13 amino acids. The germline V gene encodes CDR1 SGHNT and CDR2 YYREEE (reference sequence). V lost 0 bases and J lost 14, with 15 bases in between. As DNA, the CDR3 is TGTGCCAGCAGCTTGGAGAGCTTGGAGGGGGAGTTCTTC. Its translation: CASSLESLEGEFF.

The rearrangement links TRBV10-3 to TRBJ1-2; TRBD1 aligns across 9 bases. This CDR3 is 13 amino acids long. CDR1 and CDR2 from the germline V gene are ENHRY and SYGVKD. Trimming cost V 7 bases and J 6 bases; bases outside gene matches: 6. The CDR3 DNA reads TGTGCCATCACCCCCGGACAGGGGCATGGCTACACCTTC. It translates to CAITPGQGHGYTF.

This chain connects TRBV19 to TRBJ2-3, with 7 bases that match TRBD1. There are 14 residues in the CDR3. Germline lookup yields CDR1 LNHDA and CDR2 SQIVND (reference sequence). Germline trimming cut 6 bases from V and 6 bases from J; bases unmatched to any gene: 9. The CDR3 region is CASSSGTARDTQYF. The CDR3 DNA is TGTGCCAGTAGCTCCGGGACAGCAAGGGATACGCAGTATTTT.

This chain connects TRBV7-2 to TRBJ1-2; D perhaps matches TRBD1 (6 bases). The CDR3 is made up of 14 amino acids. Germline V gene sequence: CDR1 SGHTA, CDR2 FQGNSA. The germline V and J ends were trimmed by 5 bases and 1 base, with 11 bases remaining between them. CDR3 nucleotides: TGTGCCAGCAGCCGGGACAACCGTAACTATGGCTACACCTTC. It codes for CASSRDNRNYGYTF. Together with reference TRBV7-2 and TRBJ1-2, the CDR3 gives the full variable domain: GAGVSQSPSNKVTEKGKDVELRCDPISGHTALYWYRQSLGQGLEFLIYFQGNSAPDKSGLPSDRFSAERTGGSVSTLTIQRTQQEDSAVYLCASSRDNRNYGYTFGSGTRLTVV.

Of note for this clone: The same CDR3 can be traced to other DNA sequences in this sample. The chain employs TRBV20-1 and TRBJ2-5; no firm D call. The germline V and J ends were trimmed by 5 bases and 5 bases, with 6 bases remaining between them. This CDR3 contains 10 residues. Germline lookup yields CDR1 DFQATT and CDR2 SNEGSKA (reference sequence). CDR3 protein: CSALGETQYF. The DNA for the CDR3 is TGCAGTGCTCTAGGGGAGACCCAGTACTTC.

The V gene is TRBV28, the J gene TRBJ1-2; 9 positions agree with TRBD1. V gave up 5 bases and J gave up 1 base; unmatched junction bases: 14. CDR1 is MDHEN, CDR2 SYDVKM, per germline. This CDR3 has 18 residues. The CDR3 nucleotides read TGTGCCAGCAGTGGAAAGCCGGGACAGGGCCTACTTAACTATGGCTACACCTTC. Its translation: CASSGKPGQGLLNYGYTF.

Only a few counts were recorded for this clone. This rearrangement joins TRBV19 to TRBJ2-6; 9 bases match TRBD1. Trimming at V came to 4 bases and at J to 1 base, leaving 8 bases not matched to a gene. Per germline, CDR1 LNHDA and CDR2 SQIVND (reference sequence). CDR3 size: 18 residues. The CDR3 DNA is TGTGCCAGTAGTACCCGGACAGGGGCAACTTCTGGGGCCAACGTCCTGACTTTC. It codes for CASSTRTGATSGANVLTF.

The J gene is TRBJ1-1, the V gene TRBV19, with TRBD1 as a possible D gene (5 bases). From germline, CDR1 is LNHDA and CDR2 SQIVND (reference sequence). The V gene lost 8 bases and the J gene lost 3 bases, with 16 bases spanning the gap. The CDR3 contains 14 residues. Here the CDR3 reads CASWDWGKHTEAFF. The CDR3 DNA reads TGTGCCAGTTGGGACTGGGGAAAACACACTGAAGCTTTCTTT.

V usage is TRBV19 and J usage is TRBJ2-6, with TRBD1 identical over 7 bases. The J segment lost 2 bases and the V segment lost 7 bases, leaving 5 bases of the junction unmatched. Germline V gene data show CDR1 as LNHDA and CDR2 as SQIVND (reference sequence). This CDR3 spans 15 amino acids. CDR3 protein: CASTRTGAGANVLTF. The CDR3 coding sequence is TGTGCCAGTACCCGCACAGGGGCTGGGGCCAACGTCCTGACTTTC.

The chain combines TRBV28 with TRBJ2-7, with D perhaps TRBD1 or TRBD2 (5 bases each). This CDR3 has 13 amino acids. V was clipped by 5 bases and J by 6 bases, with 14 bases between them. CDR1 and CDR2 (germline): MDHEN, SYDVKM. The CDR3 bases are TGTGCCAGCAGTACGGGGACCCTCCTCGAGCAGTACTTC. Its translation is CASSTGTLLEQYF.

This clone was recorded a few times. The rearrangement uses TRBV5-1 and TRBJ2-7; 10 bases map to TRBD2. J gave up 3 bases and V 4 bases, and 10 bases lay outside the gene matches. Germline loops: CDR1 SGHRS, CDR2 YFSETQ. This CDR3 has 16 amino acids. Here the CDR3 DNA reads TGCGCCAGCAGCGAATTAGCGGGAGGAGTGAACTACGAGCAGTACTTC. Translating gives CASSELAGGVNYEQYF.

This clone was recorded a few times. J is TRBJ2-2 and V is TRBV25-1; no firm D call. The CDR3 extends over 12 amino acids. The germline V and J ends were trimmed by 2 bases and 7 bases, with 5 bases remaining between them. CDR1 and CDR2 from the germline V gene are MGHDK and SYGVNS. Here the CDR3 DNA reads TGTGCCAGCAGTGAAGACCGCGGGGAGCTGTTTTTT. This encodes CASSEDRGELFF.

This clone was seen repeatedly, ten times or more. The chain recombines TRBV11-2 with TRBJ1-2; TRBD1 is a possible D gene (5 bases). V was trimmed by 2 bases and J by 0 bases, leaving 10 bases between them. Germline values: CDR1 SGHAT, CDR2 FQNNGV. This CDR3 contains 15 residues. CDR3 in DNA: TGTGCCAGCAGCTTAATGCAGGGAGCTAACTATGGCTACACCTTC. Translated: CASSLMQGANYGYTF.

The J gene is TRBJ2-6, the V gene TRBV6-6, with D unclear. V dropped 7 bases and J dropped 4 bases, with 14 bases sitting between them. CDR1 is MNHNY and CDR2 is SVGAGI in the germline V gene (reference sequence). The CDR3 covers 15 residues. This CDR3 is CASTEDGRGANVLTF. The CDR3 nucleotides read TGTGCCAGCACCGAAGACGGCCGGGGGGCCAACGTCCTGACTTTC.

This clone was seen many times. The rearrangement links TRBV14 to TRBJ2-3; D not resolved. V was clipped by 4 bases and J by 7 bases, with 12 bases between them. The V gene's germline CDR1 is SGHDN and CDR2 FVKESK. The CDR3 sequence is 13 residues long. The CDR3 sequence is CASSPPNVNTQYF. In DNA form, the CDR3 reads TGTGCCAGCAGCCCCCCCAATGTTAATACGCAGTATTTT.

V usage is TRBV5-1 and J usage is TRBJ2-4; D unresolved. V lost 2 bases and J 10 bases, leaving 16 bases between the germline ends. Germline V CDR1 and CDR2: SGHRS, YFSETQ. The CDR3 is made up of 14 amino acids. CDR3 region: CASSLEPGRSIQYF. The CDR3 nucleotides are TGCGCCAGCAGCTTAGAACCCGGCAGGTCAATTCAGTACTTC.

This sequence joins TRBV5-1 and TRBJ2-1, with 10 bases that match TRBD2. With 7 bases clipped from V and 7 bases from J, the junction kept 17 bases outside the gene matches. Germline-derived CDR1 and CDR2 are SGHRS and YFSETQ. The CDR3 length is 17 residues. CDR3 region: CASLFQVLAGAANEQFF. The DNA of the CDR3 is TGCGCCAGCCTCTTTCAAGTCCTAGCGGGAGCGGCGAATGAGCAGTTCTTC.

V gene TRBV19 combines with J gene TRBJ2-1, with 9 bases aligning to TRBD1. V lost 5 bases to trimming and J lost 2 bases; unmatched junction nucleotides: 7. Germline CDR1 and CDR2: LNHDA and SQIVND (reference sequence). The CDR3 contains 16 residues. CDR3 amino acids: CASSEQGALAYNEQFF. CDR3 nucleotides: TGTGCCAGTAGTGAACAGGGGGCCTTAGCCTACAATGAGCAGTTCTTC.